This T cell receptor (beta chain) came from a study of cytomegalovirus exposure and HLA in healthy donors. Study conclusions and caveats: The records held CMV serostatus as the only immune exposure information. It was reportedly the case that the classifier diagnosed cytomegalovirus status with high specificity and sensitivity.

PCR primers comprised 60 Vbeta and 13 Jbeta primers. TCRdb's copy holds only in-frame clones and misses some; the assay was immunoSEQ multiplex PCR. The sample has about 76,000 clones, 60% to 75% seen once; the top ten hold roughly 15%. This CDR3 comprises 14 residues. Germline V gene sequence: CDR1 SEHNR, CDR2 FQNEAQ (reference sequence). V was clipped by 1 base and J by 5 bases; unmatched bases: 3. This clone has more than one count but fewer than ten. The antigen is undetermined. This receptor was taken from a woman between 40 and 55 years old in good health and CMV-seropositive. Sequencing input: PBMCs. The chain joins TRBV7-9 to TRBJ2-3; 7 bases are shared with TRBD2. For the CDR3, the DNA is TGTGCCAGCAGCTTAGGGGAGGGCGTAGATACGCAGTATTTT. Translation gives CASSLGEGVDTQYF.